The rows below give T cell receptor beta chains drawn from one sample of a study of cytomegalovirus exposure and HLA in healthy donors. The method was immunoSEQ multiplex PCR; TCRdb's version includes in-frame clones alone and lacks a portion of them. This table holds 190,000 or so clones, under 90% found once. The source material was PBMCs. The receptors were sampled from a boy aged 2-15 years in good health and CMV-seronegative. The CDR3 runs from the conserved cysteine through the conserved F or W. The order of the fields is clone size, J gene, D gene, V gene, CDR3 DNA, CDR3 protein. D genes are given only for firm matches. Clone size is shown for a subset of rows, as once, few, many or a class of expanded clone.

abundance: NA
j_gene: TRBJ2-7
d_gene: NA
v_gene: TRBV6-6
CDR3nt: TGTGCCAGCAGTTATAGACAGGGAGGTATCGAGCAGTACTTC
CDR3aa: CASSYRQGGIEQYF

abundance: NA
j_gene: TRBJ2-1
d_gene: TRBD2
v_gene: TRBV7-9
CDR3nt: TGTGCCAGCAGCTTGGGGAGAGCGGGGGGGTTCGATGAGCAGTTCTTC
CDR3aa: CASSLGRAGGFDEQFF

abundance: NA
j_gene: TRBJ1-6
d_gene: TRBD1
v_gene: TRBV5-8
CDR3nt: TGTGCCAGCAGCTTTCAGGGGGCGAGTTCACCCCTCCACTTT
CDR3aa: CASSFQGASSPLHF

abundance: NA
j_gene: TRBJ1-1
d_gene: NA
v_gene: TRBV18
CDR3nt: TGTGCCAGCTCACCGCCCGGACAGCCGAACACTGAAGCTTTCTTT
CDR3aa: CASSPPGQPNTEAFF

abundance: NA
j_gene: TRBJ2-3
d_gene: TRBD2
v_gene: TRBV7-6
CDR3nt: TGTGCCAGCAGCGCTATAGCGGGGAGCACAGATACGCAGTATTTT
CDR3aa: CASSAIAGSTDTQYF

abundance: NA
j_gene: TRBJ2-7
d_gene: TRBD2
v_gene: TRBV7-2
CDR3nt: TGTGCCAGCAGCTTATCGACTAGCGGTTCCTACGAGCAGTACTTC
CDR3aa: CASSLSTSGSYEQYF

abundance: NA
j_gene: TRBJ2-5
d_gene: TRBD2
v_gene: TRBV7-2
CDR3nt: TGTGCCAGCAGCTTAGTGGGGGGGTACCCGGGAGAGCCCCAGTACTTC
CDR3aa: CASSLVGGYPGEPQYF

abundance: few
j_gene: TRBJ1-1
d_gene: NA
v_gene: TRBV27
CDR3nt: TGTGCCAGCAGTTTATCACAGGGGAACACTGAAGCTTTCTTT
CDR3aa: CASSLSQGNTEAFF

abundance: NA
j_gene: TRBJ1-1
d_gene: NA
v_gene: TRBV7-2
CDR3nt: TGTGCCAGCAGTTGGGGAATGACAGGTATTACTGAAGCTTTCTTT
CDR3aa: CASSWGMTGITEAFF

abundance: NA
j_gene: TRBJ1-5
d_gene: TRBD1
v_gene: TRBV6-5
CDR3nt: TGTGCCAGCAGCAAGGACAGGTATCAGCCCCAGCATTTT
CDR3aa: CASSKDRYQPQHF